The rows below give T cell receptor beta chains drawn from one sample of a study of T cell repertoires in cytomegalovirus infection. What these receptors recognize is not known. TCRdb passed the reads through MiXCR, listing each CDR3 protein once. The sample has 700,000 to 950,000 distinct CDR3 sequences, around a third seen once. The material sequenced was cultured CD8+ T cells from PBMCs, taken from culture after CMV antigen stimulation. These receptors came from a human donor in good health (CMV status not recorded). Some clones in this sample may be carry-over from other donors' samples. CDR3s include the opening cysteine and the closing phenylalanine or tryptophan. The D gene is left open where the match is weak. A clone size is listed for some rows: how often the clone was seen (once, few, many), or a class if it is expanded.

cdr3_nt cdr3_aa v_call clone_size d_call j_call
TGTGCCAGCAGCCAAGGGACTGGCCGGGATACGCAGTATTTT CASSQGTGRDTQYF TRBV7-8 many . TRBJ2-3
TGTGCCAGCAGTTACGGGTGGGGGCTGAGTAATTCACCCCTCCACTTT CASSYGWGLSNSPLHF TRBV6-5 . . TRBJ1-6
TGCGCCAGCAGTCAAAAGCCGGGACAGTGGAGAGGACAGCCCCAGCATTTT CASSQKPGQWRGQPQHF TRBV23-1 few TRBD1 TRBJ1-5
TGCAGCGTTAGGGCACGCCGAGGGGGCTACACCTTC CSVRARRGGYTF TRBV29-1 . . TRBJ1-2
TGTGCCAGCAGCTTGGAAACCACTATCCGGGACAACTACAATGAGCAGTTCTTC CASSLETTIRDNYNEQFF TRBV7-6 . . TRBJ2-1
TGTGCCAGCAGTTTAACCCCGGTGAACACTGAAGCTTTCTTT CASSLTPVNTEAFF TRBV27 . . TRBJ1-1
TGTGCCAGCAGTTATGTACAGAACTCTGGAAACACCATATATTTT CASSYVQNSGNTIYF TRBV6-6 . . TRBJ1-3
TGCGCCAGCAGTGCCCGGGAAACCGGGGAGCTGTTTTTT CASSARETGELFF TRBV4-1 few . TRBJ2-2
TGTGCCAGCAGTTCTCTTACAGGGTTCGGCTATGGCTACACCTTC CASSSLTGFGYGYTF TRBV27 . . TRBJ1-2
TGTGCCAGCAGCTTAGGACCGAATGGCTACACCTTC CASSLGPNGYTF TRBV7-6 . . TRBJ1-2
TGTGCCAGCAGTTTACCCGGGACTCCTACTAACTATGGCTACACCTTC CASSLPGTPTNYGYTF TRBV28 few . TRBJ1-2
TGTGCCAGCAGCGCTCCGGGACTGACTTACAATGAGCAGTTCTTC CASSAPGLTYNEQFF TRBV7-9 few . TRBJ2-1
TGTGCCAGCAGTTCAGGATGGGGCTATTCACCCCTCCACTTT CASSSGWGYSPLHF TRBV27 . . TRBJ1-6
TGTGCCAGCAGCCAGTGGGCGGGCTCCTACAATGAGCAGTTCTTC CASSQWAGSYNEQFF TRBV14 . . TRBJ2-1
TGTGCCAGCAGCCAAGTGGCCAGGGGGGCACGTTATACGCAGTATTTT CASSQVARGARYTQYF TRBV3-1 . . TRBJ2-3
TGTGCCAGTAGTCCGGACAGGGAACAGCCCCAGCATTTT CASSPDREQPQHF TRBV19 . TRBD1 TRBJ1-5
TGCGCCAGCAGCCCTCCCGGACAGGTTGTGGAGACCCAGTACTTC CASSPPGQVVETQYF TRBV4-1 . TRBD1 TRBJ2-5
TGTGCCAGCAGTTCCGGACAGGCACGCAATCAGCCCCAGCATTTT CASSSGQARNQPQHF TRBV9 . TRBD1 TRBJ1-5
TGTGCCGGCAGCGTTGTTGCCTGGGACACTGAAGCTTTCTTT CAGSVVAWDTEAFF TRBV6-2/TRBV6-3 . . TRBJ1-1
TGTGCCAGCACCCGGGCCCCTTCAAGGAACTATGGCTACACCTTC CASTRAPSRNYGYTF TRBV12-3/TRBV12-4 . . TRBJ1-2
TGTGCCAGCAGTTTAGGTCCGACATATACGGTTTTC CASSLGPTYTVF TRBV27 few . TRBJ1-2
TGTGCCAGCAGCAAAAGGGGACAGACACAGCGGTACCAAGAGACCCAGTACTTC CASSKRGQTQRYQETQYF TRBV5-4 few TRBD1 TRBJ2-5
TGTGCCAGCAGCCCCTGGGGCCGACAAGTTGAAGCTTTCTTT CASSPWGRQVEAFF TRBV27 . . TRBJ1-1
TGTGCCAGCGGTCTTACTTCGAGCTCCTACAATGAGCAGTTCTTC CASGLTSSSYNEQFF TRBV2 . . TRBJ2-1
TGTGCCAGCAGTTACTTACAGACCGCGGATAGAGAGCAGTTCTTC CASSYLQTADREQFF TRBV6-2/TRBV6-3 . . TRBJ2-1
TGCGCCAGCAGCCAAGGACAGGGGGTTAGCAATCAGCCCCAGCATTTT CASSQGQGVSNQPQHF TRBV4-1 few TRBD1 TRBJ1-5
TGCGCCAGCAGCCATCTTACTAGCGGGGGGCTCACAGATACGCAGTATTTT CASSHLTSGGLTDTQYF TRBV4-1 . TRBD2 TRBJ2-3
TGTGCCAGCAGTCCCTTGACAGGCAACTATGGCTACACCTTC CASSPLTGNYGYTF TRBV5-4 . . TRBJ1-2
TGTGCCAGCAGTTACGGGGGGGCCGGCGAGCAGTACTTC CASSYGGAGEQYF TRBV6-6 few . TRBJ2-7
TGTGCCAGCAGCTTAGCGCGCTCGACAGGGGCGATGTATTCACCCCTCCACTTT CASSLARSTGAMYSPLHF TRBV7-8 few TRBD1 TRBJ1-6
TGTGCCAGCAGTGAGATGGGAGGCCAAGAGACCCAGTACTTC CASSEMGGQETQYF TRBV2 . . TRBJ2-5
TGTGCCAGCACTCTAGGGAGTACTGAAGCTTTCTTT CASTLGSTEAFF TRBV13 many . TRBJ1-1
TGTGCCAGTAGTATTAAGGGACTATATGGCTACACCTTC CASSIKGLYGYTF TRBV19 . . TRBJ1-2
TGCAGCGTGGGGGACATCGAGGACGGGGAGCTGTTTTTT CSVGDIEDGELFF TRBV29-1 . . TRBJ2-2
TGTGCCAGCACCTCTACCCCAGGTTACAATGAGCAGTTCTTC CASTSTPGYNEQFF TRBV27 . . TRBJ2-1
TGTGCCAGCAGCTTAGAAGCGAAGTTACGGAGCAGAGGCAATGAGCAGTTCTTC CASSLEAKLRSRGNEQFF TRBV7-9 . . TRBJ2-1
TGTGCTAGTGGTTTGGTACCGCCCTTCAACCCTGAAGCTTTCTTT CASGLVPPFNPEAFF TRBV12-5 few . TRBJ1-1
TGTGCCACCAGCAGAGAGCCTAGCACTGAAGCTTTCTTT CATSREPSTEAFF TRBV15 few . TRBJ1-1
TGTGCCAGCAGTTTATATGGGGACAGGGGGCGCAGGAAGAATGAAAAACTGTTTTTT CASSLYGDRGRRKNEKLFF TRBV27 . TRBD1 TRBJ1-4
TGTGCCAGCAGGAGCGGGACAGGGGTCCGTCAGCCCCAGCATTTT CASRSGTGVRQPQHF TRBV28 . TRBD1 TRBJ1-5
TGTGTCAGCAACATGGGAAGCACTGAAGCTTTCTTT CVSNMGSTEAFF TRBV7-2 once . TRBJ1-1
TGTGCCAGCAGCCATTCCGCCCAGAGGGCGCGGGCTTCGGACACTGAAGCTTTCTTT CASSHSAQRARASDTEAFF TRBV7-4 few . TRBJ1-1
TGCAGTGCTAGGGATGGGGCGCACAGCACAGATACGCAGTATTTT CSARDGAHSTDTQYF TRBV20-1 few . TRBJ2-3
TGTGCCAGCAGACTACTCCGGGACAGATACACTGAAGCTTTCTTT CASRLLRDRYTEAFF TRBV28 . TRBD1 TRBJ1-1
TGTGCCAGCAGTGGAGGTCCGGGGACTGAAGCTTTCTTT CASSGGPGTEAFF TRBV2 . . TRBJ1-1